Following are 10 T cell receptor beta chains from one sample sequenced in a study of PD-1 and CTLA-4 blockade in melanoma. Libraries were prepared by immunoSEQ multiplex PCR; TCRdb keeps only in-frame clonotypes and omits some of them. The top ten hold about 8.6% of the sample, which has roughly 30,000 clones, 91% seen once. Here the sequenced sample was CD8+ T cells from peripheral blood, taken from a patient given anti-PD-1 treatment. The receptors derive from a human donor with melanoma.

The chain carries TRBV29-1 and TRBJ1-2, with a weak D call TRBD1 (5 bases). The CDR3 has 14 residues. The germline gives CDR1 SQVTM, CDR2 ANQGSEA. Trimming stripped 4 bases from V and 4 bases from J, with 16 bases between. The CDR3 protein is CSVGPLGRGYGYTF. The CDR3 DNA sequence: TGCAGCGTTGGGCCGCTGGGGCGCGGCTATGGCTACACCTTC.

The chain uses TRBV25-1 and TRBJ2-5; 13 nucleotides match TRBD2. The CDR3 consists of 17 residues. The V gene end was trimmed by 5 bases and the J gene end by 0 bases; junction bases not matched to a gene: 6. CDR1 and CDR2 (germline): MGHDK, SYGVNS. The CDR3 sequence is CASSPPTSGRYQETQYF. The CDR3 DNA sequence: TGTGCCAGCAGTCCTCCGACTAGCGGGAGGTACCAAGAGACCCAGTACTTC. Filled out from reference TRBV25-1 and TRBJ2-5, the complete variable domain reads EADIYQTPRYLVIGTGKKITLECSQTMGHDKMYWYQQDPGMELHLIHYSYGVNSTEKGDLSSESTVSRIRTEHFPLTLESARPSHTSQYLCASSPPTSGRYQETQYFGPGTRLLVL.

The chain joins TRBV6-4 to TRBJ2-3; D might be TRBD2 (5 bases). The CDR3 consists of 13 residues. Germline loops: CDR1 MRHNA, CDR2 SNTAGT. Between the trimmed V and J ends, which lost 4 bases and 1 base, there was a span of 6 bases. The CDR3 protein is CASSAEGTDTQYF. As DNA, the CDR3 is TGTGCCAGCAGTGCGGAGGGCACAGATACGCAGTATTTT.

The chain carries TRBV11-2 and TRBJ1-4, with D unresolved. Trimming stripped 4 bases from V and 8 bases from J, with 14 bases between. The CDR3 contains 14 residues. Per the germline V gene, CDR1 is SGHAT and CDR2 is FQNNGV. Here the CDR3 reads CASSSSGGGEKLFF. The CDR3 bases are TGTGCCAGCAGCTCGTCGGGAGGAGGAGAAAAACTGTTTTTT.

CDR3 DNA sequence: TGTGCCAGCAGTTACTCTGCGTCTGAAGCTTTCTTT. Translated, it gives CASSYSASEAFF. The rearrangement joins TRBV6-6 to TRBJ1-1; D is uncertain. Germline CDR1 is MNHNY and CDR2 is SVGAGI (reference sequence). Deletions cut 0 bases from V and 6 bases from J, with 5 bases between. This CDR3 has 12 residues.

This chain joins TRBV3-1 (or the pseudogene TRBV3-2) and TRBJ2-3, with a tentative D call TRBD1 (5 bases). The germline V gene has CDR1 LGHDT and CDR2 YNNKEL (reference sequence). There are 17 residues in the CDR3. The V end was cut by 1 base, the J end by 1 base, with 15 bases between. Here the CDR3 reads CASSQVRGGWGTDTQYF. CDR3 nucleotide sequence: TGTGCCAGCAGCCAAGTTAGGGGCGGCTGGGGCACAGATACGCAGTATTTT.

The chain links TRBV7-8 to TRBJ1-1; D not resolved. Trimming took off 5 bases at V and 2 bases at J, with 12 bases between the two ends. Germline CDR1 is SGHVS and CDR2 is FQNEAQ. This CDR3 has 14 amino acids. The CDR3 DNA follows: TGTGCCAGCAGCCCCTTGCTTCCCAACACTGAAGCTTTCTTT. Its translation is CASSPLLPNTEAFF.

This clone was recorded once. CDR3 in amino acids: CASSHPGPNEKLFF. CDR3 DNA: TGTGCCAGCAGTCACCCCGGACCTAATGAAAAACTGTTTTTT. The V and J genes are TRBV7-9 and TRBJ1-4; D is ambiguous. Germline V lookup: CDR1 SEHNR, CDR2 FQNEAQ (reference sequence). This CDR3 has 14 residues. Deletions cut 6 bases from V and 3 bases from J, with 11 bases between.

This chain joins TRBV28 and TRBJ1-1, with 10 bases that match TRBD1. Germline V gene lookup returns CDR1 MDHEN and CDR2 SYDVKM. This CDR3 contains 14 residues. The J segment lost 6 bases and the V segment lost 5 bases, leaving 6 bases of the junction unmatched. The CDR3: CASSGDRGQSEAFF. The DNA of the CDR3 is TGTGCCAGCAGTGGAGACAGGGGGCAATCTGAAGCTTTCTTT.

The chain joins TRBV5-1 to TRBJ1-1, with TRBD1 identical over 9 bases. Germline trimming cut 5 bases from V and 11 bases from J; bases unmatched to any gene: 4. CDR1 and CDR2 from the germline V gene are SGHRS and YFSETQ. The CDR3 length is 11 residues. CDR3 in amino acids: CASSSGQGAFF. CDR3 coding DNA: TGCGCCAGCAGTTCTGGACAGGGGGCTTTCTTT.